The rows below give T cell receptor beta chains drawn from one sample of a study of CD8 T cells in Susac syndrome. TCRdb ran MiXCR on the immunoSEQ multiplex PCR reads and lists one entry per CDR3 protein. In the table there are a few hundred thousand distinct CDR3 sequences, around 95% of which are singletons. The sequencing sample was made of CD4+ T cells from PBMCs. The source of these receptors is a human donor with multiple sclerosis. Both conserved end residues are part of each CDR3. Each record gives: clone size, V gene, J gene, D gene, CDR3 DNA, CDR3 protein. The D gene is left open where the match is weak. The size of a clone is reported for some rows only, either as once, few or many, or as a class for expanded clones.

abundance: -; v_gene: TRBV12-3/TRBV12-4; j_gene: TRBJ1-4; d_gene: -; CDR3nt: TGTGCCAGCAGTCCGAACAGGGCTGCTAATGAAAAACTGTTTTTT; CDR3aa: CASSPNRAANEKLFF
abundance: -; v_gene: TRBV3-1; j_gene: TRBJ1-1; d_gene: -; CDR3nt: TGTGCCAGCACTGGATTGAACACTGAAGCTTTCTTT; CDR3aa: CASTGLNTEAFF
abundance: -; v_gene: TRBV14; j_gene: TRBJ1-4; d_gene: -; CDR3nt: TGTGCCAGCAGCCACCCTCCGGCGGGAAAACTGTTTTTT; CDR3aa: CASSHPPAGKLFF
abundance: once; v_gene: TRBV4-1; j_gene: TRBJ2-1; d_gene: TRBD2; CDR3nt: TGCGCCAGCAGCCAAGAGCGCGGGAGGGGGAATGAGCAGTTCTTC; CDR3aa: CASSQERGRGNEQFF
abundance: -; v_gene: TRBV19; j_gene: TRBJ2-6; d_gene: TRBD1; CDR3nt: TGTGCCAGTAGTACGGACAGGGCTGGGGCCAACGTCCTGACTTTC; CDR3aa: CASSTDRAGANVLTF
abundance: -; v_gene: TRBV12-3/TRBV12-4; j_gene: TRBJ1-1; d_gene: -; CDR3nt: TGTGCCAGCAGGCTACTTGGCACGGCTTTCTTT; CDR3aa: CASRLLGTAFF
abundance: -; v_gene: TRBV25-1; j_gene: TRBJ2-7; d_gene: -; CDR3nt: TGTGCCAGCAGTGAGGGGGCCGGCTCCTACGAGCAGTACTTC; CDR3aa: CASSEGAGSYEQYF
abundance: -; v_gene: TRBV19; j_gene: TRBJ2-7; d_gene: -; CDR3nt: TGTGCCAGTAGTCGAACCTCAAGGGATTCCTACGAGCAGTACTTC; CDR3aa: CASSRTSRDSYEQYF
abundance: -; v_gene: TRBV12-3/TRBV12-4; j_gene: TRBJ2-2; d_gene: -; CDR3nt: TGTGCCAGCAGTTTGAGTACCATTGTGGCGCGGACCGGGGAGCTGTTTTTT; CDR3aa: CASSLSTIVARTGELFF
abundance: -; v_gene: TRBV11-2; j_gene: TRBJ2-3; d_gene: -; CDR3nt: TGTGCCAGCAGCTTAGGTGGATTCACAGATACGCAGTATTTT; CDR3aa: CASSLGGFTDTQYF
abundance: -; v_gene: TRBV28; j_gene: TRBJ2-3; d_gene: TRBD2; CDR3nt: TGTGCCAGCAGTTCGTTGACTAGCGGATTCACAGATACGCAGTATTTT; CDR3aa: CASSSLTSGFTDTQYF
abundance: -; v_gene: TRBV12-3/TRBV12-4; j_gene: TRBJ1-5; d_gene: -; CDR3nt: TGTGCCAGCAGTTTTGCGGGGAGCAATCAGCCCCAGCATTTT; CDR3aa: CASSFAGSNQPQHF
abundance: -; v_gene: TRBV7-3; j_gene: TRBJ2-3; d_gene: -; CDR3nt: TGTGCCAGCAGCCTCCTGGGACTGACCACAGATACGCAGTATTTT; CDR3aa: CASSLLGLTTDTQYF
abundance: -; v_gene: TRBV7-3; j_gene: TRBJ1-1; d_gene: -; CDR3nt: TGTGCCAGCAGCTTAACGGGGGGACGGAATGAAGCTTTCTTT; CDR3aa: CASSLTGGRNEAFF
abundance: once; v_gene: TRBV9; j_gene: TRBJ2-2; d_gene: -; CDR3nt: TGTGCCAGCAGCGTATATTGGGGGAGCGGGGAGCTGTTTTTT; CDR3aa: CASSVYWGSGELFF
abundance: -; v_gene: TRBV2; j_gene: TRBJ2-3; d_gene: TRBD2; CDR3nt: TGTGCCAGCAGTGAAAATGCGGGGGGCCCCACAGATACGCAGTATTTT; CDR3aa: CASSENAGGPTDTQYF
abundance: -; v_gene: TRBV5-1; j_gene: TRBJ2-3; d_gene: -; CDR3nt: TGCGCCAGCAGCTTACGGGCACCGGGGGCAGATACGCAGTATTTT; CDR3aa: CASSLRAPGADTQYF
abundance: few; v_gene: TRBV28; j_gene: TRBJ2-7; d_gene: TRBD1; CDR3nt: TGTGCCAGCAGTACACGCTGGACAGGCTATTCCTACGAGCAGTACTTC; CDR3aa: CASSTRWTGYSYEQYF
abundance: -; v_gene: TRBV7-3; j_gene: TRBJ1-5; d_gene: -; CDR3nt: TGTGCCAGTTCCCGGGACGGGGGTTCGGCCCAGCATTTT; CDR3aa: CASSRDGGSAQHF
abundance: -; v_gene: TRBV12-3/TRBV12-4; j_gene: TRBJ2-3; d_gene: TRBD1; CDR3nt: TGTGCCAGCGGGTTGACAGGGGCCACAGATACGCAGTATTTT; CDR3aa: CASGLTGATDTQYF
abundance: -; v_gene: TRBV23-1; j_gene: TRBJ2-3; d_gene: TRBD2; CDR3nt: TGCGCCAGCAGTCAACCGAAAACGACTAGCGGGAGACCCACAGATACGCAGTATTTT; CDR3aa: CASSQPKTTSGRPTDTQYF
abundance: -; v_gene: TRBV5-8; j_gene: TRBJ1-1; d_gene: -; CDR3nt: TGTGCCAGCAGCTTGGAACCGGGGGCGGCTTGGACTGAAGCTTTCTTT; CDR3aa: CASSLEPGAAWTEAFF
abundance: once; v_gene: TRBV5-1; j_gene: TRBJ2-5; d_gene: -; CDR3nt: TGCGCCAGCAGCTCACGGCCGCCGGGACGGATACAAGAGACCCAGTACTTC; CDR3aa: CASSSRPPGRIQETQYF
abundance: -; v_gene: TRBV9; j_gene: TRBJ2-1; d_gene: -; CDR3nt: TGTGCCAGCAGCGTCAGAAGTTTCAATGAGCAGTTCTTC; CDR3aa: CASSVRSFNEQFF
abundance: -; v_gene: TRBV7-3; j_gene: TRBJ2-1; d_gene: TRBD2; CDR3nt: TGTGCCAGCAGCTTAACGTCAGGGACTAGCGGGAGGAATGAGCAGTTCTTC; CDR3aa: CASSLTSGTSGRNEQFF
abundance: once; v_gene: TRBV30; j_gene: TRBJ1-4; d_gene: -; CDR3nt: TGTGCCTGGAGTGTACAAGCAACTAATGAAAAACTGTTTTTT; CDR3aa: CAWSVQATNEKLFF
abundance: -; v_gene: TRBV10-3; j_gene: TRBJ1-1; d_gene: -; CDR3nt: TGTGCCATCAGTGAGCAGTCCTACACTGAAGCTTTCTTT; CDR3aa: CAISEQSYTEAFF
abundance: -; v_gene: TRBV20-1; j_gene: TRBJ1-5; d_gene: -; CDR3nt: TGCAGTGCTAGAGATCGGACCGCAGCAGGCAATCAGCCCCAGCATTTT; CDR3aa: CSARDRTAAGNQPQHF
abundance: few; v_gene: TRBV27; j_gene: TRBJ2-3; d_gene: -; CDR3nt: TGTGCCAGCCGTTCGACGGATACGCAGTATTTT; CDR3aa: CASRSTDTQYF
abundance: -; v_gene: TRBV20-1; j_gene: TRBJ1-1; d_gene: -; CDR3nt: TGCAGTGCTAGAGATCGGGCGGTCGGATACACTGAAGCTTTCTTT; CDR3aa: CSARDRAVGYTEAFF
abundance: -; v_gene: TRBV7-9; j_gene: TRBJ2-2; d_gene: -; CDR3nt: TGTGCCAGCAGCCTGTTGTCCGGGGAGCTGTTTTTT; CDR3aa: CASSLLSGELFF
abundance: -; v_gene: TRBV28; j_gene: TRBJ2-2; d_gene: TRBD1; CDR3nt: TGTGCCAGCAGTTACTGGGACAGGGGGCGGGACACCGGGGAGCTGTTTTTT; CDR3aa: CASSYWDRGRDTGELFF
abundance: -; v_gene: TRBV30; j_gene: TRBJ2-1; d_gene: TRBD1; CDR3nt: TGTGCCTGGGACAGGGGACCCTACAATGAGCAGTTCTTC; CDR3aa: CAWDRGPYNEQFF
abundance: -; v_gene: TRBV20-1; j_gene: TRBJ2-1; d_gene: TRBD2; CDR3nt: TGCAGTGCCCCCAGGACTAGCGGGGGGAACCCTTCCTACAATGAGCAGTTCTTC; CDR3aa: CSAPRTSGGNPSYNEQFF
abundance: -; v_gene: TRBV20-1; j_gene: TRBJ2-5; d_gene: -; CDR3nt: TGCAGCGACAAAGGGGGAGAGACCCAGTACTTC; CDR3aa: CSDKGGETQYF
abundance: -; v_gene: TRBV12-3/TRBV12-4; j_gene: TRBJ2-3; d_gene: -; CDR3nt: TGTGCCAGCAGTTACGGGACGGGGCGGGGACTTTATACGCAGTATTTT; CDR3aa: CASSYGTGRGLYTQYF
abundance: once; v_gene: TRBV23-1; j_gene: TRBJ2-1; d_gene: -; CDR3nt: TGCGCCAGCAGACAAAACTCCAGGGGTCCCAATGAGCAGTTCTTC; CDR3aa: CASRQNSRGPNEQFF
abundance: -; v_gene: TRBV6-4; j_gene: TRBJ1-1; d_gene: -; CDR3nt: TGTGCCAGCAGATCGACAGTAATGAACACTGAAGCTTTCTTT; CDR3aa: CASRSTVMNTEAFF
abundance: -; v_gene: TRBV3-1; j_gene: TRBJ1-1; d_gene: -; CDR3nt: TGTGCCAGCAGCGATACCCCAGGACAGATGAACACTGAAGCTTTCTTT; CDR3aa: CASSDTPGQMNTEAFF
abundance: once; v_gene: TRBV6-2/TRBV6-3; j_gene: TRBJ1-2; d_gene: -; CDR3nt: TGTGCCAGCAGTCCGGACAAGACTAACTATGGCTACACCTTC; CDR3aa: CASSPDKTNYGYTF
abundance: -; v_gene: TRBV4-1; j_gene: TRBJ2-7; d_gene: -; CDR3nt: TGCGCCAGCAGCCAAGTGCCACAGGGTATGGTCCACGAGCAGTACTTC; CDR3aa: CASSQVPQGMVHEQYF
abundance: once; v_gene: TRBV7-9; j_gene: TRBJ1-1; d_gene: -; CDR3nt: TGTGCCAGCAGCCCCCAAGCCCCGAACACTGAAGCTTTCTTT; CDR3aa: CASSPQAPNTEAFF
abundance: -; v_gene: TRBV6-5; j_gene: TRBJ2-1; d_gene: TRBD2; CDR3nt: TGTGCCAGCAGCCGAACTAGCGGGGACTACAATGAGCAGTTCTTC; CDR3aa: CASSRTSGDYNEQFF